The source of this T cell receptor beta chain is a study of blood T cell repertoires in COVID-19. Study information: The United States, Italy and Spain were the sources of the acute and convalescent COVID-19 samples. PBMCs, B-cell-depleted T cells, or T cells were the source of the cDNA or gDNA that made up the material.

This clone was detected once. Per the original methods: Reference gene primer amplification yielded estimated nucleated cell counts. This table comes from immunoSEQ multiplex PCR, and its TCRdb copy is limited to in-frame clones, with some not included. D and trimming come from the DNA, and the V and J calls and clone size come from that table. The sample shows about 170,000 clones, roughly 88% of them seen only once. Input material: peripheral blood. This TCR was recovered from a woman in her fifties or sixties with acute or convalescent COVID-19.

The CDR3: CASSVGSGGTGNEQFF. The DNA of the CDR3 is TGTGCCAGCAGCGTAGGAAGCGGGGGGACGGGAAATGAGCAGTTCTTC. This chain links TRBV9 with TRBJ2-1, with 9 bases identical to TRBD2. From germline, CDR1 is SGDLS and CDR2 YYNGEE. The CDR3 loop spans 16 amino acids. J gave up 7 bases and V 0 bases, and 8 bases lay outside the gene matches.